This T cell receptor beta chain emerged from a study of T cell repertoires in cytomegalovirus infection. Study summary: It was recently identified HLA-C-restricted and well-studied HLA-B-restricted CMV epitopes that the study used. CMV infection plus the matching HLA type was flagged by public TCR beta signatures.

The CDR3 is 18 residues long. Trimming pared 2 bases from V and 0 bases from J, leaving 20 bases between. The germline V gene has CDR1 MDHEN and CDR2 SYDVKM. One entry per CDR3 protein, called by TCRdb with MiXCR from the reads. The sample has 830,000 or so distinct CDR3 sequences, approximately 30% seen once. This clonotype showed up just once. Its antigen is not identified. Findings of the study overall: There were HLA-C-restricted CMV-specific TCR beta clonotypes dominating the ex vivo response. Based on cumulative public TCR beta family frequency, carriers of CMV plus the relevant HLA were identified.

This sample comprised cultured CD8+ T cells from PBMCs, obtained from culture after CMV antigen stimulation. The sequence came from a human donor in good health (CMV status not recorded). Some clones in this sample may be carry-over from other donors' samples. V and J are TRBV28 and TRBJ2-7, with D tentatively TRBD1 (5 bases). The CDR3 DNA reads as TGTGCCAGCAGTTTAGCGAGACAGAACCCAATAGTCTCCTACGAGCAGTACGTC. Residues: CASSLARQNPIVSYEQYV.